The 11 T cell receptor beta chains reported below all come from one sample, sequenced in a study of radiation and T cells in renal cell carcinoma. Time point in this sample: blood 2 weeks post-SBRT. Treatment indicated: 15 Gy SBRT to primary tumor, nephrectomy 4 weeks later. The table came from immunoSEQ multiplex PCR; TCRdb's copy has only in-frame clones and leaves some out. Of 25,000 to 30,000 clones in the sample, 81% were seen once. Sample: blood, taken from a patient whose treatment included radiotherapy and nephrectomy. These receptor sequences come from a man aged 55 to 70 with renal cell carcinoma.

The CDR3 DNA reads as TGTGCCAGCAGCTTATTTGGGACAGGGGTAACAGATACGCAGTATTTT. Residues: CASSLFGTGVTDTQYF. This sequence joins TRBV7-2 and TRBJ2-3; TRBD1 matches 10 bases. This CDR3 has 16 residues. The junction had 5 bases not matched to a gene; V was cut back by 2 bases and J by 3 bases. From germline, CDR1 is SGHTA and CDR2 FQGNSA.

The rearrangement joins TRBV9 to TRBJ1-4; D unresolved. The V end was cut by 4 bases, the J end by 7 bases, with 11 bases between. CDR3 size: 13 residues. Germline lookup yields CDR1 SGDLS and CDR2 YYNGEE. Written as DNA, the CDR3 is TGTGCCAGCAGCAAAGACATCTCTGAAAAACTGTTTTTT. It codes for CASSKDISEKLFF.

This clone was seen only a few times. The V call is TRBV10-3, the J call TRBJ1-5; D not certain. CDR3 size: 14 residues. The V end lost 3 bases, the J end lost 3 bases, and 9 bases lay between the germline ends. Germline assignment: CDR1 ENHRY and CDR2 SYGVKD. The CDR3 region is CAISDGQYNQPQHF. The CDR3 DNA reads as TGTGCCATCAGTGACGGGCAGTACAATCAGCCCCAGCATTTT.

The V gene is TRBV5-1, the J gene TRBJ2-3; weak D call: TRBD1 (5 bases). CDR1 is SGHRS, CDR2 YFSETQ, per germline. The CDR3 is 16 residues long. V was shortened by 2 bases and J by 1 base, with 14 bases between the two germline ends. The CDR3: CASSFDPPRGTDTQYF. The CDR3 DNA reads TGCGCCAGCAGCTTTGACCCTCCCAGGGGCACAGATACGCAGTATTTT.

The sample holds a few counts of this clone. CDR3 sequence (DNA): TGTGCCAGCAGCTTAAACGGACCAAACACTGAAGCTTTCTTT. It translates to CASSLNGPNTEAFF. The chain employs TRBV7-9 and TRBJ1-1; D remains ambiguous. The CDR3 is made up of 14 amino acids. The germline V and J ends were trimmed by 2 bases and 2 bases, with 9 bases remaining between them. Germline CDR1 SEHNR, CDR2 FQNEAQ (reference sequence).

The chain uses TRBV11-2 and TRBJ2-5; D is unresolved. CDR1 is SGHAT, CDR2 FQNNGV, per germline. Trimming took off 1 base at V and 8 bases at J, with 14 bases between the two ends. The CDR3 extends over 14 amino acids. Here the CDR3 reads CASSLVPKGFTQYF. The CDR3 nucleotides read TGTGCCAGCAGCTTAGTCCCCAAGGGTTTTACCCAGTACTTC.

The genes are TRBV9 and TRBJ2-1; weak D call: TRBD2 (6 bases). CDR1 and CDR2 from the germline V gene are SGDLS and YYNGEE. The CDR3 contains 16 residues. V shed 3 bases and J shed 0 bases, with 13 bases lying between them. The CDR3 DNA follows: TGTGCCAGCAGCGAAGCGGGTTCAAGCTCCTACAATGAGCAGTTCTTC. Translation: CASSEAGSSSYNEQFF.

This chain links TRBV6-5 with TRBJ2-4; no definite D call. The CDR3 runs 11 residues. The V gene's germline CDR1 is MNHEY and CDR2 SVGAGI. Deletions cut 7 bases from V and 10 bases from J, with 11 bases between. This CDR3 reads CASIGSGIQYF. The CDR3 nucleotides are TGTGCCAGCATAGGAAGTGGGATTCAGTACTTC.

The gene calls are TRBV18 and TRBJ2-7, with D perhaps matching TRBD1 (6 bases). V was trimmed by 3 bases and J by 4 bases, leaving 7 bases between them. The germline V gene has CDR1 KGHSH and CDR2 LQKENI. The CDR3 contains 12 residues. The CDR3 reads CASSPGTYEQYF. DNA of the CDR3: TGTGCCAGCTCACCTGGGACATACGAGCAGTACTTC.

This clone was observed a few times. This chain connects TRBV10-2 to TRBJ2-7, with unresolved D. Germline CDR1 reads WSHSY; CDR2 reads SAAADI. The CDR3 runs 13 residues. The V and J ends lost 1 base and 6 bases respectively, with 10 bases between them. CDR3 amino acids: CASSEWAASEQYF. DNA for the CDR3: TGCGCCAGCAGTGAGTGGGCGGCGAGCGAGCAGTACTTC.

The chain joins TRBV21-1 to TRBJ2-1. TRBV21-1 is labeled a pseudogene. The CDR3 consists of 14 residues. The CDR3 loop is CASSRARLEGEQFF. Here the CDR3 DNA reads TGTGCCAGCAGCCGGGCAAGGCTAGAAGGTGAGCAGTTCTTC.